Shown below are 24 T cell receptor beta chains from a single sample sequenced in a study of CD8 T cells in ankylosing spondylitis. General study results and limits: Seemingly characteristic of ankylosing spondylitis blood was a TCR beta motif consisting of roughly 8 highly homologous variants.

TCRdb reprocessed the 5' RACE reads via MiXCR and lists one record per CDR3 protein. The sample contains a few hundred thousand distinct CDR3 sequences, around 24% of which appear only once. The antigens these receptors bind are not known. Sequencing was carried out using blood, either unsorted or a sorted T cell fraction (not recorded which). These receptors originate from a male donor with ankylosing spondylitis.

This clonotype was seen only a few times. This chain links TRBV10-3 with TRBJ1-5; 9 bases fit TRBD1. Germline-derived CDR1 and CDR2 are ENHRY and SYGVKD. This CDR3 has 17 residues. The V segment lost 0 bases and the J segment 5 bases; nucleotides outside the gene matches: 8. CDR3 sequence: CAISESSGTGFDQPQHF. The CDR3 bases are TGTGCCATCAGTGAGTCCTCCGGGACAGGGTTCGATCAGCCCCAGCATTTT.

The chain is built from TRBV4-1 and TRBJ2-7, with a weak D call TRBD2 (6 bases). This CDR3 is built from 14 residues. Germline CDR1 and CDR2: MGHRA and YSYEKL. Trimming left V 1 base short and J 3 bases short, with 10 bases between. This CDR3 is CASSQGEDDYEQYF. Here the CDR3 DNA reads TGCGCCAGCAGCCAAGGGGAGGACGACTACGAGCAGTACTTC.

The chain has TRBV11-2 and TRBJ2-1; weak D call: TRBD2 (5 bases). The germline V and J ends were trimmed by 1 base and 4 bases, with 8 bases remaining between them. This CDR3 spans 14 amino acids. The germline V gene has CDR1 SGHAT and CDR2 FQNNGV. The DNA of the CDR3 is TGTGCCAGCAGCTTAGGCGGACTTTACAATGAGCAGTTCTTC. It specifies CASSLGGLYNEQFF.

This clonotype appeared many times. The rearrangement joins TRBV25-1 to TRBJ2-1, with 9 bases fitting TRBD2. This CDR3 comprises 19 residues. After removal of 0 bases from V and 7 bases from J, the junction contained 16 bases not matched to a gene. CDR1 and CDR2 from the germline V gene are MGHDK and SYGVNS. CDR3 loop: CASSEYGRAGLAGRNEQFF. The CDR3, as DNA: TGTGCCAGCAGTGAATATGGGCGCGCGGGGCTAGCGGGAAGAAATGAGCAGTTCTTC.

This chain joins TRBV6-1 and TRBJ2-7, with D perhaps matching TRBD1 or TRBD2 (5 bases each). Trimming took 0 bases from V and 1 from J, leaving 13 bases between them. Per the germline V gene, CDR1 is MNHNS and CDR2 is SASEGT. CDR3 length: 16 residues. The CDR3 nucleotides are TGTGCCAGCAGTGAAGCGAGGGGTTTAGTATCCTACGAGCAGTACTTC. Its protein product is CASSEARGLVSYEQYF.

The chain is built from TRBV3-1 and TRBJ2-2, with 13 nucleotides matching TRBD2. The CDR3 covers 16 residues. The trim removed 2 bases at V and 7 bases at J, leaving 4 bases unmatched. The germline CDR1 and CDR2 sequences are LGHDT and YNNKEL (reference sequence). CDR3 loop: CASSQHGTSGVGELFF. The DNA of the CDR3 is TGTGCCAGCAGCCAACACGGGACTAGCGGGGTCGGGGAGCTGTTTTTT.

This clonotype was seen more than once but under ten times. The chain couples TRBV3-1 to TRBJ2-5; 10 positions agree with TRBD1. The junction had 5 bases not matched to a gene; V was cut back by 3 bases and J by 1 base. This CDR3 comprises 16 residues. Germline CDR1 LGHDT, CDR2 YNNKEL (reference sequence). CDR3 DNA sequence: TGTGCCAGCAGCCAGGGCCGGACAGGGGGCCAAGAGACCCAGTACTTC. Amino acid sequence: CASSQGRTGGQETQYF.

This chain joins TRBV7-3 and TRBJ2-7; no firm D call. Trimming took off 8 bases at V and 7 bases at J, with 15 bases between the two ends. Germline V gives CDR1 SGHTA, CDR2 FQGTGA. The CDR3 has 12 amino acids. DNA of the CDR3: TGTGCCAGCTCAGGCGCCTCCGGGGAGCAGTACTTC. It yields the protein CASSGASGEQYF. Filled out from reference TRBV7-3 and TRBJ2-7, the complete variable domain reads GAGVSQTPSNKVTEKGKYVELRCDPISGHTALYWYRQSLGQGPEFLIYFQGTGAADDSGLPNDRFFAVRPEGSVSTLKIQRTERGDSAVYLCASSGASGEQYFGPGTRLTVT.

This clonotype was recorded once. The chain carries TRBV12-3 or TRBV12-4 and TRBJ2-7; 7 nucleotides agree with TRBD1. The trim removed 2 bases at V and 5 bases at J, leaving 15 bases unmatched. The CDR3 length is 17 residues. As DNA, the CDR3 is TGTGCCAGCAGTTTAAGTACAGGGGCAGGGAGTCGCCACGAGCAGTACTTC. Translating it yields CASSLSTGAGSRHEQYF.

The chain joins TRBV7-2 to TRBJ1-6; maybe TRBD1 (5 bases). Deletions cut 5 bases from V and 9 bases from J, with 17 bases between. The V gene's germline CDR1 is SGHTA and CDR2 FQGNSA. This CDR3 spans 15 amino acids. The CDR3 loop is CASSPQVRDGSPLHF. The DNA of the CDR3 is TGTGCCAGCAGCCCGCAGGTGCGGGACGGTTCACCCCTCCACTTT.

This clonotype was seen more than once but under ten times. J is TRBJ2-3 and V is TRBV5-1, with D perhaps assigned TRBD1 or TRBD2 (5 bases each). The germline V gene has CDR1 SGHRS and CDR2 YFSETQ. V was cut by 3 bases and J by 0 bases, with 11 bases left in between. The CDR3 sequence is 15 residues long. In DNA form, the CDR3 reads TGCGCCAGCAGCTGGACGGGACCGAGCACAGATACGCAGTATTTT. Translating it yields CASSWTGPSTDTQYF.

This clonotype appeared a few times. This chain links TRBV11-2 with TRBJ2-1; 15 positions agree with TRBD2. The trim removed 3 bases at V and 0 bases at J, leaving 6 bases unmatched. Germline assignment: CDR1 SGHAT and CDR2 FQNNGV. The CDR3 runs to 19 residues. CDR3: CASSFNGLAGGSSYNEQFF. CDR3 DNA: TGTGCCAGCAGCTTTAACGGACTAGCGGGAGGGAGCTCCTACAATGAGCAGTTCTTC.

The J gene is TRBJ2-1, the V gene TRBV3-1; 7 positions match TRBD1. With 3 bases clipped from V and 0 bases from J, the junction kept 5 bases outside the gene matches. The germline gives CDR1 LGHDT, CDR2 YNNKEL (reference sequence). This CDR3 is 16 amino acids long. The CDR3 sequence: CASSHSRDSSYNEQFF. For the CDR3, the DNA is TGTGCCAGCAGCCATTCTCGGGACAGCTCCTACAATGAGCAGTTCTTC.

The J gene is TRBJ1-2, the V gene TRBV7-2; 8 bases are shared with TRBD1. There are 14 residues in the CDR3. J was trimmed by 8 bases and V by 3 bases; bases with no gene match: 8. Germline lookup yields CDR1 SGHTA and CDR2 FQGNSA. The CDR3 sequence: CASSFTGGSGGYTF. CDR3 nucleotides: TGTGCCAGCAGCTTCACAGGGGGATCCGGGGGCTACACCTTC. Supplemented by reference TRBV7-2 and TRBJ1-2, the full variable domain reads GAGVSQSPSNKVTEKGKDVELRCDPISGHTALYWYRQSLGQGLEFLIYFQGNSAPDKSGLPSDRFSAERTGGSVSTLTIQRTQQEDSAVYLCASSFTGGSGGYTFGSGTRLTVV.

This clonotype has ten or more counts. V is TRBV5-1 and J is TRBJ2-7; 12 nucleotides match TRBD2. V lost 0 bases, J lost 5 bases, and 3 bases stayed unmatched. The CDR3 length is 15 residues. Germline CDR1 is SGHRS and CDR2 is YFSETQ. The CDR3 here is CASSLGLAGVDEQYF. The CDR3 DNA follows: TGCGCCAGCAGCTTGGGACTAGCGGGAGTTGACGAGCAGTACTTC.

This clonotype turned up a few times. The chain's CDR3 is CASSRGTWNTEAFF. Written as DNA, the CDR3 is TGCGCCAGCAGTCGCGGGACGTGGAACACTGAAGCTTTCTTT. This sequence joins TRBV10-2 and TRBJ1-1; D is possibly TRBD1 (5 bases). The V and J ends lost 5 bases and 1 base respectively, with 11 bases between them. CDR1 and CDR2 from the germline V gene are WSHSY and SAAADI. The CDR3 contains 14 residues.

This clonotype was counted only a few times. The V gene is TRBV30, the J gene TRBJ1-1; D is possibly TRBD1 (6 bases). The CDR3 length is 13 residues. Trimming took off 5 bases at V and 3 bases at J, with 13 bases between the two ends. The germline V gene has CDR1 GTSNPN and CDR2 SVGIG (reference sequence). CDR3 in DNA: TGTGCCTGGGACTTCAGGGGAGACACTGAAGCTTTCTTT. Translated, it gives CAWDFRGDTEAFF.

This clonotype turned up a few times. The chain joins TRBV27 to TRBJ2-2; D may correspond to TRBD1 or TRBD2 (5 bases each). The CDR3 loop spans 17 amino acids. Germline V gives CDR1 MNHEY, CDR2 SMNVEV (reference sequence). Trimming took off 7 bases at V and 4 bases at J, with 22 bases between the two ends. CDR3 sequence: CASTGRGQSVVTGELFF. Written as DNA, the CDR3 is TGTGCCAGCACCGGCCGGGGCCAATCGGTTGTCACCGGGGAGCTGTTTTTT.

This rearrangement joins TRBV11-2 to TRBJ2-5; D might be TRBD1 (5 bases). This CDR3 has 14 residues. V dropped 2 bases and J dropped 5 bases, with 12 bases sitting between them. Germline V CDR1 and CDR2: SGHAT, FQNNGV. CDR3 nucleotides: TGTGCCAGCAGCTTAATACAGGTCGGGGAGACCCAGTACTTC. It codes for CASSLIQVGETQYF.

The genes are TRBV28 and TRBJ2-2; TRBD1 or TRBD2 may be the D gene (5 bases each). The CDR3 contains 14 residues. V dropped 2 bases and J dropped 3 bases, with 7 bases sitting between them. Germline V gene lookup returns CDR1 MDHEN and CDR2 SYDVKM. CDR3: CASSLEGHTGELFF. In DNA form, the CDR3 reads TGTGCCAGCAGTTTAGAGGGACACACCGGGGAGCTGTTTTTT.

The chain links TRBV5-8 to TRBJ2-3; D possibly corresponds to TRBD2 (5 bases). CDR3 length equals 15 residues. Trimming stripped 0 bases from V and 4 bases from J, with 12 bases between. Germline-derived CDR1 and CDR2 are SGHTS and YDEGEE. The CDR3 nucleotides read TGTGCCAGCAGCTTGGAGACGGGAAGCGCAGATACGCAGTATTTT. This codes for CASSLETGSADTQYF.

The rearrangement uses TRBV12-3 or TRBV12-4 and TRBJ2-3; 9 bases map to TRBD2. The ends lost 6 bases at V and 4 bases at J; junction bases unmatched: 14. CDR3 length equals 17 residues. CDR3 sequence: CASSKSGPSGTADTQYF. The CDR3 region has the DNA TGTGCCAGCAGCAAAAGTGGTCCTAGCGGGACCGCAGATACGCAGTATTTT.

The J gene is TRBJ2-1, the V gene TRBV9, with D tentatively TRBD1 (5 bases). V was pared by 2 bases and J by 9 bases, with 9 bases between. The germline V gene encodes CDR1 SGDLS and CDR2 YYNGEE. The CDR3 has 12 amino acids. This CDR3 is CASSVGRREQFF. DNA for the CDR3: TGTGCCAGCAGCGTGGGGCGTCGTGAGCAGTTCTTC. Full variable domain (missing parts from reference TRBV9 and TRBJ2-1): DSGVTQTPKHLITATGQRVTLRCSPRSGDLSVYWYQQSLDQGLQFLIQYYNGEERAKGNILERFSAQQFPDLHSELNLSSLELGDSALYFCASSVGRREQFFGPGTRLTVL.

This clonotype turned up a few times. The rearrangement links TRBV4-2 to TRBJ1-2, with D uncertain. Germline CDR1 and CDR2: LGHNA and YNFKEQ. The CDR3 sequence is 15 residues long. V was clipped by 0 bases and J by 3 bases, with 11 bases between them. This chain's CDR3 is CASSQEGPRDYGYTF. The DNA of the CDR3 is TGTGCCAGCAGCCAAGAGGGCCCGCGGGACTATGGCTACACCTTC.